This T cell receptor beta chain was sequenced in a study of blood T cell repertoires in COVID-19. Across the whole study: The analysed material was cDNA or gDNA that came from T cells, B-cell-depleted T cells, or PBMCs.

The germline gives CDR1 LGHNA, CDR2 YSLEER. This CDR3 region has 15 residues. The V and J ends lost 4 bases and 5 bases, in that order; junction bases with no gene match: 6. Method: immunoSEQ multiplex PCR; TCRdb's copy keeps in-frame clones and lacks some. This sample carries approximately 250,000 clones, 80% to 95% of them seen once, and the ten largest clones take about 3%. The source is a man aged 40-49 years who had been exposed to COVID-19. This sequence joins TRBV4-3 and TRBJ2-2, with 8 bases that match TRBD1. Sequences were obtained from PBMCs or T cells enriched from blood (not recorded which). As DNA, the CDR3 is TGCGCCAGCAGCCCCGGGACAGGCCCAACCGGGGAGCTGTTTTTT. It is translated as CASSPGTGPTGELFF.